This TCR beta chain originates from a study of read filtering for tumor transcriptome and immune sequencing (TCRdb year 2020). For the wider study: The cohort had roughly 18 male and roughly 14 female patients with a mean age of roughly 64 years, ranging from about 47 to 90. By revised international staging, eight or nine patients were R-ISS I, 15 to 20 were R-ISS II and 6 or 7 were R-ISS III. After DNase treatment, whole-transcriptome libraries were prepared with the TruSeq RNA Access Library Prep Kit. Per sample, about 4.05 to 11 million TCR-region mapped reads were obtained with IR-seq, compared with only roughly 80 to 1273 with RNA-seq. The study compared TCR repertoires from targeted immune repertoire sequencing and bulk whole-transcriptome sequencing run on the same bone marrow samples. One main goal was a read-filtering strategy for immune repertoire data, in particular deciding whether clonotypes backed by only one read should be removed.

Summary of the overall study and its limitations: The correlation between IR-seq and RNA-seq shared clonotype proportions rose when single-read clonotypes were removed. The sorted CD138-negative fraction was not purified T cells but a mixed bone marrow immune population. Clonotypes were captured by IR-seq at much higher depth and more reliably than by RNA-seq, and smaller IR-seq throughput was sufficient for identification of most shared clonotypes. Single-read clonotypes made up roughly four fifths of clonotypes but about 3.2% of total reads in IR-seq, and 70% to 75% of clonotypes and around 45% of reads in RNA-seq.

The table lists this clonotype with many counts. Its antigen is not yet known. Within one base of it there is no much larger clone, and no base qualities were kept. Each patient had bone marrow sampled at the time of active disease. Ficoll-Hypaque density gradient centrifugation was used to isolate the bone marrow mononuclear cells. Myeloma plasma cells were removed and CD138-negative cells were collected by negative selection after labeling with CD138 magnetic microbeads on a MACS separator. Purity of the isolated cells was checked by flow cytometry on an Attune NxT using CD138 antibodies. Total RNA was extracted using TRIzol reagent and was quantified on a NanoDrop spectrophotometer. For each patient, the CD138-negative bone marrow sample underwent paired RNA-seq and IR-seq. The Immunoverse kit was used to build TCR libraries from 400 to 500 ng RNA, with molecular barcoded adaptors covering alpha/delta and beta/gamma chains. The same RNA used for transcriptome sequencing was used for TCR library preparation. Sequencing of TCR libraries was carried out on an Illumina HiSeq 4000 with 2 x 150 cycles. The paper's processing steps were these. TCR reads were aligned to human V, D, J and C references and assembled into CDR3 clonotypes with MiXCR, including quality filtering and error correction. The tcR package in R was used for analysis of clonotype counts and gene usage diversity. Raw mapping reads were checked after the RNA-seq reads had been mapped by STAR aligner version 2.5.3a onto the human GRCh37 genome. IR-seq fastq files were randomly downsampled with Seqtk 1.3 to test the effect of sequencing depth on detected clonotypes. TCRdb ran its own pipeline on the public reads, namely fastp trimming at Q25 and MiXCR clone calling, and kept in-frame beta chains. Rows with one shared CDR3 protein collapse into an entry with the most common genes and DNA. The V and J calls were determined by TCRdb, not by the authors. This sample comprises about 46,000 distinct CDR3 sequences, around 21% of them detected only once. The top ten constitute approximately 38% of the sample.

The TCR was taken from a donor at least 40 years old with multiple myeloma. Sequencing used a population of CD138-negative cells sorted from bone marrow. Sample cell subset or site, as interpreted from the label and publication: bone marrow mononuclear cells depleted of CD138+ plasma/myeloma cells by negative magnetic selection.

Read as DNA, the sequence is TGCAGCGTACTGCTTGGTTCCTACAATGAGCAGTTCTTC. It translates to CSVLLGSYNEQFF. Recombination connected TRBV29-1 to TRBJ2-1, with the D gene not confidently named. Trimming removed 6 bases from V and 1 base from J, leaving 10 bases between the germline ends. The CDR1 and CDR2 encoded by the germline V gene are SQVTM and ANQGSEA. From its cysteine to its phenylalanine, the CDR3 spans 13 amino acids. Just the 39-base CDR3 DNA is kept, in frame starting at base 1.